The entry that follows covers one T cell receptor (beta chain) sequence. As yet, its antigen is unknown. This sample also contains other DNA sequences that code for the same CDR3. CD45RO negativity and positive selection for CCR7 defined naive CD8 cells, a population that excluded terminally differentiated effector memory CD45RA+ cells. The data were taken from a study of shared clonotypes between healthy human individuals. Study-wide points: Non-shared clonotypes were found to have lower generation probabilities than the clonotypes that were shared by all four of the sorted-subset donors.

Using immunoSEQ multiplex PCR, the repertoire was profiled, and TCRdb retains in-frame clones only, with some absent. The sample lists around 1,900,000 clones; over 85% were seen once. V was cut by 5 bases and J by 4 bases, with 6 bases left in between. Germline CDR1 reads LNHNV; CDR2 reads YYDKDF (reference sequence). The CDR3 is made up of 12 amino acids. The receptor comes from a man aged 18 to 35 in good health. Some clones in this sample may be carry-over from other donors' samples. The sequencing input was naive CD8+ T cells from PBMCs. The V call is TRBV15, the J call TRBJ1-5; D ambiguous. The CDR3 sequence: CATSGRNQPQHF. CDR3 DNA: TGTGCCACCAGCGGGAGAAATCAGCCCCAGCATTTT. Full variable domain (rest looked up from reference TRBV15 and TRBJ1-5): DAMVIQNPRYQVTQFGKPVTLSCSQTLNHNVMYWYQQKSSQAPKLLFHYYDKDFNNEADTPDNFQSRRPNTSFCFLDIRSPGLGDTAMYLCATSGRNQPQHFGDGTRLSIL.